The 9 T cell receptor beta chains given below trace back to one sample, sequenced in a study of beta chain features in type 1 diabetes. Since all of the isolated RNA was reverse transcribed, expressed TCRB transcripts were what got sequenced. Clones were read by immunoSEQ multiplex PCR, and TCRdb kept only the in-frame ones, dropping some. The sample has about half a million clones; 9.5% to 12% are singletons. Source material: naive CD4+ T cells from blood. All receptors derive from a woman between 18 and 30 years old in good health.

V and J are TRBV27 and TRBJ2-3; 8 bases line up with TRBD2. CDR1 and CDR2 from the germline V gene are MNHEY and SMNVEV (reference sequence). Losses at the gene ends were 2 bases for V and 0 bases for J; bases not matched to a gene: 7. CDR3 length: 17 amino acids. CDR3 in DNA: TGTGCCAGCAGTTTACTATCACTAGCGGCTAGCACAGATACGCAGTATTTT. Encoded protein: CASSLLSLAASTDTQYF.

This clone was picked up a small number of times. V is TRBV19 and J is TRBJ2-5; D call uncertain. The CDR3 contains 14 residues. The V gene's germline CDR1 is LNHDA and CDR2 SQIVND (reference sequence). V was clipped by 1 base and J by 5 bases, with 11 bases between them. The CDR3 DNA is TGTGCCAGTAGTATAGGAGACTTGGGGGAGACCCAGTACTTC. Protein product: CASSIGDLGETQYF.

The chain links TRBV5-1 to TRBJ2-2; maybe TRBD1 (5 bases). V lost 4 bases to trimming and J lost 0 bases, with 19 bases between them. This CDR3 is 18 amino acids long. Germline CDR1 and CDR2: SGHRS and YFSETQ. In nucleotides, the CDR3 is TGCGCCAGCAGCCTGGACCTAGGTCAGGGTCCGAACACCGGGGAGCTGTTTTTT. It is translated as CASSLDLGQGPNTGELFF.

The chain is built from TRBV19 and TRBJ2-4, with a weak D call TRBD1 (6 bases). The CDR3 has 15 residues. Looked up from germline, CDR1 is LNHDA and CDR2 is SQIVND (reference sequence). Trimming cost V 5 bases and J 4 bases, with 15 bases left between them. The CDR3 coding sequence is TGTGCCAGTAGTCGGCCAGGACAGACGAAAAACATTCAGTACTTC. It specifies CASSRPGQTKNIQYF.

The table lists this clone with a few counts. The rearrangement links TRBV7-2 to TRBJ1-5; the match to TRBD1 covers 8 bases. Germline CDR1 is SGHTA and CDR2 is FQGNSA. V trimming: 5 bases; J trimming: 7 bases; junction bases outside the gene matches: 10. The CDR3 is made up of 15 amino acids. The CDR3 DNA is TGTGCCAGCAGCCTCTCGGACAGGGCGCCACAGCCCCAGCATTTT. Translating it yields CASSLSDRAPQPQHF. Complete variable domain (other parts from reference TRBV7-2 and TRBJ1-5): GAGVSQSPSNKVTEKGKDVELRCDPISGHTALYWYRQSLGQGLEFLIYFQGNSAPDKSGLPSDRFSAERTGGSVSTLTIQRTQQEDSAVYLCASSLSDRAPQPQHFGDGTRLSIL.

The chain uses TRBV19 and TRBJ2-1, with 7 bases lining up with TRBD2. The CDR3 sequence is 16 residues long. J was trimmed by 9 bases and V by 4 bases; bases with no gene match: 15. Germline CDR1 LNHDA, CDR2 SQIVND (reference sequence). The CDR3 DNA follows: TGTGCCAGTAGTACCCATGGGGAGGGATCCGGCGGTGAGCAGTTCTTC. It translates to CASSTHGEGSGGEQFF.

This clone was seen ten or more times. This chain uses TRBV9 with TRBJ1-2; tentative D call: TRBD1 (5 bases). V was cut by 5 bases and J by 7 bases, with 12 bases left in between. The CDR3 contains 12 residues. The germline gives CDR1 SGDLS, CDR2 YYNGEE. The CDR3 spells CASSALGGGYTF. CDR3 coding DNA: TGTGCCAGCAGTGCCCTCGGGGGTGGCTACACCTTC.

This clone appeared a few times. The chain has TRBV7-2 and TRBJ2-5, with TRBD2 matching over 7 bases. Germline trimming cut 5 bases from V and 6 bases from J; bases unmatched to any gene: 12. The CDR3 spans 15 residues. CDR1 is SGHTA, CDR2 FQGNSA, per germline. This chain's CDR3 is CASSAPGGLTKTQYF. The CDR3 DNA reads as TGTGCCAGCAGCGCGCCGGGGGGTCTTACAAAGACCCAGTACTTC.

A few counts support this clone. The rearrangement joins TRBV4-3 to TRBJ2-2; maybe TRBD2 (5 bases). Germline CDR1 and CDR2: LGHNA and YSLEER. CDR3 size: 16 residues. Between the trimmed V and J ends, which lost 2 bases and 0 bases, there was a span of 10 bases. The DNA for the CDR3 is TGCGCCAGCAGCCAACCTTGGGGAGCGAACACCGGGGAGCTGTTTTTT. This sequence encodes CASSQPWGANTGELFF.